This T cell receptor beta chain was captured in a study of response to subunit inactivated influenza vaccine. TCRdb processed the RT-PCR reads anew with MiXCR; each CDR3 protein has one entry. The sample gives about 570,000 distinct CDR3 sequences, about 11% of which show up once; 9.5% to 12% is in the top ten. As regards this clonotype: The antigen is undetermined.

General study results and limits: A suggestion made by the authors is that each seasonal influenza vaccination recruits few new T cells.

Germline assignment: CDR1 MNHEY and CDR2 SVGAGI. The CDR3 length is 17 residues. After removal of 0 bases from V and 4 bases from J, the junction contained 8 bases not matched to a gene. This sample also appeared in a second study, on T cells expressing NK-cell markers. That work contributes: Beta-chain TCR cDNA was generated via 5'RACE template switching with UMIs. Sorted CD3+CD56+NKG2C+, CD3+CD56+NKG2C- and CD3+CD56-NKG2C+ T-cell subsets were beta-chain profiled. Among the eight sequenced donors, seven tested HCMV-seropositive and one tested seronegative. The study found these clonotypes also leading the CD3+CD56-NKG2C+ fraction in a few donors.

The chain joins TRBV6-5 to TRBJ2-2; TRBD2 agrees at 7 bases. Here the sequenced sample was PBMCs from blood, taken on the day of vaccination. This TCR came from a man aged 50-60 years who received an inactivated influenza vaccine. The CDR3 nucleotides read TGTGCCAGCAGTTACTCGAATACGGGAGGCTCCACCGGGGAGCTGTTTTTT. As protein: CASSYSNTGGSTGELFF.